These 3 T cell receptor beta chains were all obtained from the same sample, sequenced in a study of blood T cell repertoires in COVID-19. This table comes from immunoSEQ multiplex PCR, and its TCRdb copy is limited to in-frame clones, with some not included. The sample yields under 150,000 clones, 88% seen once. Sequenced sample: peripheral blood. These TCRs come from a human donor in a cohort sampled during active COVID-19.

CDR3 region: CASSELWGGEGTGELFF. CDR3 DNA sequence: TGTGCCAGCAGTGAATTATGGGGAGGGGAAGGGACCGGGGAGCTGTTTTTT. J is TRBJ2-2 and V is TRBV6-1, with 7 bases fitting TRBD2. Germline trimming cut 2 bases from V and 5 bases from J; bases unmatched to any gene: 11. The CDR3 covers 17 residues. In germline, CDR1 is MNHNS, CDR2 SASEGT.

J is TRBJ1-4 and V is TRBV21-1. TRBV21-1 is labeled a pseudogene. This CDR3 spans 15 amino acids. The CDR3 coding sequence is TGTGCCAGCACCCTGAGTATGCCAACTAATGAAAAACTGTTTTTT. Its protein is CASTLSMPTNEKLFF.

This clone was found a few times. This sequence joins TRBV10-3 and TRBJ1-5; TRBD1 aligns across 8 bases. CDR1 and CDR2 from the germline V gene are ENHRY and SYGVKD. The CDR3 is 15 residues long. Unmatched junction bases numbered 7, after V lost 6 bases and J lost 3 bases. CDR3 DNA sequence: TGTGCCATCAGGCAGACAGGGGATGCCAATCAGCCCCAGCATTTT. Translating it yields CAIRQTGDANQPQHF.